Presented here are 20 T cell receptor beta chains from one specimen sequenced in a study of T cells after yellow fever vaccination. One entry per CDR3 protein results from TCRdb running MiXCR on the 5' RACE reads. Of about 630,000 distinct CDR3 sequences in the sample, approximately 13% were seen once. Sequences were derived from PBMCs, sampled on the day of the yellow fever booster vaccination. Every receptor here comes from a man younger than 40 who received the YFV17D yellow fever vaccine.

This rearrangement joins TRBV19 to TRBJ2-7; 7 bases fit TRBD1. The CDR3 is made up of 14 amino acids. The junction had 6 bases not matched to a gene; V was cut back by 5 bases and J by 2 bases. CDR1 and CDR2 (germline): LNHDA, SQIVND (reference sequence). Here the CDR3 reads CASSAGTVTYEQYF. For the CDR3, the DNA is TGTGCCAGTAGTGCCGGGACAGTTACCTACGAGCAGTACTTC.

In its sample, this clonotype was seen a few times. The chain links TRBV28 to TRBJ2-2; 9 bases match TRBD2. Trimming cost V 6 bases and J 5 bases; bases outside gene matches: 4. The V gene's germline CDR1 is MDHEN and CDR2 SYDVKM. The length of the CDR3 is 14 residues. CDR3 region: CASSETSGTGELFF. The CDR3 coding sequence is TGTGCCAGCAGCGAAACTAGCGGGACCGGGGAGCTGTTTTTT.

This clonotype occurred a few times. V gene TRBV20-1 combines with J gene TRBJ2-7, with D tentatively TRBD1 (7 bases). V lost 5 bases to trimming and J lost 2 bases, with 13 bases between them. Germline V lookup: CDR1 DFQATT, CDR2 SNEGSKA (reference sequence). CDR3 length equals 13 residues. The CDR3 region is CSAAGQTTYEQYF. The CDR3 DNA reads TGCAGTGCTGCGGGACAGACCACCTACGAGCAGTACTTC.

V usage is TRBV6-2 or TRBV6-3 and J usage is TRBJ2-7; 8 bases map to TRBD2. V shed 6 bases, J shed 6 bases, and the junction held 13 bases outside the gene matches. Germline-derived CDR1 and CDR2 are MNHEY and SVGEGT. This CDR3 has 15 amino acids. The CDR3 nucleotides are TGTGCCAGCAGCCCCCCGGGACTAGGATCCGTCGAGCAGTACTTC. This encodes CASSPPGLGSVEQYF.

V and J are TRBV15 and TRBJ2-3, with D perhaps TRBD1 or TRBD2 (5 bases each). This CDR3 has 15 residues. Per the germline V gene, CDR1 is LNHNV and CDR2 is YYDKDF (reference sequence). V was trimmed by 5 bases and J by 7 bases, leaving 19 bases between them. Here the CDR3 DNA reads TGTGCCACCAGCGTGGAGGCCGGGGCCACCAATACGCAGTATTTT. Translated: CATSVEAGATNTQYF.

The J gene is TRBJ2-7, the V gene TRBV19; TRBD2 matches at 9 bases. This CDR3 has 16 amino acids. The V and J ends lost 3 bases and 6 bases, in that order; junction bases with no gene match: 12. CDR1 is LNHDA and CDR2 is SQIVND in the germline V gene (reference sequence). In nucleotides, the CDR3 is TGTGCCAGTAGTATGGCGCTCGGGACTAGCATTTCCGAGCAGTACTTC. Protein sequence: CASSMALGTSISEQYF.

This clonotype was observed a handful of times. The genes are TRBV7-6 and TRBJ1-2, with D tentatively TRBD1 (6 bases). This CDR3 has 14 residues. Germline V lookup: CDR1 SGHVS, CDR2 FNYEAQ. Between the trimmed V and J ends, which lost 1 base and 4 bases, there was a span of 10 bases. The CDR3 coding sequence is TGTGCCAGCAGCTTAGATGGGGGCAGCTATGGCTACACCTTC. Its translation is CASSLDGGSYGYTF.

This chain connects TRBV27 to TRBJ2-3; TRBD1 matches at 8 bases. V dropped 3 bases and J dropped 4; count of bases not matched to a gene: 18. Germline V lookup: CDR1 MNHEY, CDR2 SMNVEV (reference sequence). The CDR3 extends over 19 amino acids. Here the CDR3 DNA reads TGTGCCAGCAGTTTGTTTGCTACCCGGACAGGGAGGTCCCCAGATACGCAGTATTTT. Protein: CASSLFATRTGRSPDTQYF.

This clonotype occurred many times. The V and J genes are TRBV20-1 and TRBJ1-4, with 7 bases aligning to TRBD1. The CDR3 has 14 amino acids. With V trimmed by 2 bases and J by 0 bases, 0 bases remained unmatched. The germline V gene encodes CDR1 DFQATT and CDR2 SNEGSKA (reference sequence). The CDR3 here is CSARRGPTNEKLFF. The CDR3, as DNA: TGCAGTGCTAGAAGGGGGCCAACTAATGAAAAACTGTTTTTT.

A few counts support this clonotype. The CDR3, as DNA: TGTGCCAGCAGTTATAGCGGGAGGGTAGACAATGAGCAGTTCTTC. This encodes CASSYSGRVDNEQFF. The chain links TRBV12-3 or TRBV12-4 to TRBJ2-1; TRBD2 agrees at 11 bases. The V gene end was trimmed by 4 bases and the J gene end by 5 bases; junction bases not matched to a gene: 4. The CDR3 runs to 15 residues.

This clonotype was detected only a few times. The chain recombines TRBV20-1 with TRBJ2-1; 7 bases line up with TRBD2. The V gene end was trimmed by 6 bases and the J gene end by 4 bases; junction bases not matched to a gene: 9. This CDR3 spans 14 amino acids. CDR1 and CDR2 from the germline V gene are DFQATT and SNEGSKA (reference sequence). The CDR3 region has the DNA TGCAGTGCCTTTGGGGGGGAGATTTACAATGAGCAGTTCTTC. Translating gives CSAFGGEIYNEQFF.

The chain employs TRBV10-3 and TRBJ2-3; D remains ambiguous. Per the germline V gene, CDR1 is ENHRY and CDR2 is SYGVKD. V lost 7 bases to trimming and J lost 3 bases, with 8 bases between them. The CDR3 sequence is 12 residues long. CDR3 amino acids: CAITGSTDTQYF. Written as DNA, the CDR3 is TGTGCCATCACGGGCTCGACAGATACGCAGTATTTT.

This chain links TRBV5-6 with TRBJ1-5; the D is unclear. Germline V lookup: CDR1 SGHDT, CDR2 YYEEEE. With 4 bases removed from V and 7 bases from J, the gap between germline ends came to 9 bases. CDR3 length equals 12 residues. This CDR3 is CASSRAEQPQHF. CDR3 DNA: TGTGCCAGCAGCCGCGCGGAGCAGCCCCAGCATTTT.

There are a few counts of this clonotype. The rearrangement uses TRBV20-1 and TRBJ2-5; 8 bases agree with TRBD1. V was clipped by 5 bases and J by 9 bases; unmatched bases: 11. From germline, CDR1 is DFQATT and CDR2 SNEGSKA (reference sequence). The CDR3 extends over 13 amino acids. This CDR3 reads CSAPVGQGAPQYF. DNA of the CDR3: TGCAGTGCTCCCGTTGGACAGGGAGCCCCCCAGTACTTC.

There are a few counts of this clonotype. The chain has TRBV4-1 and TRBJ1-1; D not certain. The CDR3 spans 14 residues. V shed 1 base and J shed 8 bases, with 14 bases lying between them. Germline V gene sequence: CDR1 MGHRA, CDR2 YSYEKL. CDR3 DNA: TGCGCCAGCAGCCAAGCAACATGGGATCCCGAAGCTTTCTTT. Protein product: CASSQATWDPEAFF.

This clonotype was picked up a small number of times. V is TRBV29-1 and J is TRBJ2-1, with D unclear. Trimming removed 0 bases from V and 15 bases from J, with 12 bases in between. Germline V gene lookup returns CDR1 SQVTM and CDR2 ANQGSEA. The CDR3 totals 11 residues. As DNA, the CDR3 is TGCAGCGTTGAAGAAAAGGCATGGCGGTTCTTC. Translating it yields CSVEEKAWRFF.

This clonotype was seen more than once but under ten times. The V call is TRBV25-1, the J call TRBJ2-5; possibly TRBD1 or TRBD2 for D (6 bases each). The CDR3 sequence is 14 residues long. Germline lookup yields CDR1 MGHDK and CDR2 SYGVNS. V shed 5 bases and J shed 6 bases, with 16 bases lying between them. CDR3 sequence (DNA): TGTGCCAGCAGTAGGCCCGGGGGCGGAAAGACCCAGTACTTC. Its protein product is CASSRPGGGKTQYF.

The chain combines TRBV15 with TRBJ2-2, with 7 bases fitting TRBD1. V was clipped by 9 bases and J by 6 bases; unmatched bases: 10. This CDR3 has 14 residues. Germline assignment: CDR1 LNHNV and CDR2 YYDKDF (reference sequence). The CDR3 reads CATRQGSTAGELFF. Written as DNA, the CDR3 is TGTGCCACTCGACAGGGTTCGACGGCCGGGGAGCTGTTTTTT.

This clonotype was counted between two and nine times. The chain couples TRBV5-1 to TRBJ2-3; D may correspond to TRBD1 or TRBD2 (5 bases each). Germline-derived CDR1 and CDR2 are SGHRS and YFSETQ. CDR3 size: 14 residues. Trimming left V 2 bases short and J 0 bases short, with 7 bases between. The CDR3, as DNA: TGCGCCAGCAGCTTTCGGGACAGCACAGATACGCAGTATTTT. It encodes CASSFRDSTDTQYF.

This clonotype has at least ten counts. CDR3 region: CASSLEAVNEQFF. CDR3 in DNA: TGCGCCAGCAGCTTGGAAGCGGTTAATGAGCAGTTCTTC. The chain recombines TRBV5-1 with TRBJ2-1, with D perhaps TRBD2 (5 bases). The V end lost 0 bases, the J end lost 7 bases, and 8 bases lay between the germline ends. This CDR3 comprises 13 residues. Germline CDR1 is SGHRS and CDR2 is YFSETQ.